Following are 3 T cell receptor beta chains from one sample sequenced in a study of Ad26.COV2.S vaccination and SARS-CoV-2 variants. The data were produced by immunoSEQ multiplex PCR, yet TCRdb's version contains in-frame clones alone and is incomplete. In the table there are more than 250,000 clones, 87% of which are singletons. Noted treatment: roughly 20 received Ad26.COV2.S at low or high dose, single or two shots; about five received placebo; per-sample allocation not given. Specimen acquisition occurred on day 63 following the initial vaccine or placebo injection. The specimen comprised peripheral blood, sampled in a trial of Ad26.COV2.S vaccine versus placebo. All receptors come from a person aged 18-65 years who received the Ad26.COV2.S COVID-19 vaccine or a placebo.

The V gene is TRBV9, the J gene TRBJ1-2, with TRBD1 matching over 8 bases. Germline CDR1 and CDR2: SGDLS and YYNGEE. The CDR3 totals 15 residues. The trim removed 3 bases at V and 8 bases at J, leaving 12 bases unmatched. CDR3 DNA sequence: TGTGCCAGCAGCGGGGTCCCAGGGGGCGTACAGGGCTACACCTTC. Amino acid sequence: CASSGVPGGVQGYTF.

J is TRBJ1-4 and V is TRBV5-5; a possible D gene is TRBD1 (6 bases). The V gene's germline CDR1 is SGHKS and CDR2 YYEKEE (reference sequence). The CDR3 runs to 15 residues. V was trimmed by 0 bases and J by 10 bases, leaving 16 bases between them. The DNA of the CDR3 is TGTGCCAGCAGCTTGGAGGGACAAAGTTCGGGAAAACTGTTTTTT. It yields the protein CASSLEGQSSGKLFF.

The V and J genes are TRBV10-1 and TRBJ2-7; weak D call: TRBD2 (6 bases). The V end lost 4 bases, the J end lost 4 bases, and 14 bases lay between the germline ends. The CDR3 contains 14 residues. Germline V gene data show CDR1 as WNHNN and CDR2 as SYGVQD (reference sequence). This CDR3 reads CASSAGTRRYEQYF. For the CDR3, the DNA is TGCGCCAGCAGTGCTGGGACTCGAAGATACGAGCAGTACTTC.